A single sample is the source of the 19 T cell receptor beta chains below, sequenced in a study of T-cell reconstitution after alpha-beta-depleted transplantation in children. Unique molecular identifiers featured in how the TCRbeta library was prepared. TCRdb reprocessed the PCR reads with MiXCR, giving one entry per CDR3 protein. The data contain around 440,000 distinct CDR3 sequences, around 15% of them seen just once; the ten biggest clones take up about 32%. The sample here was PBMCs, mostly from graft donor cells, taken 360 days after TCRalphabeta/CD19-depleted stem cell transplant. Source of these receptors: a boy less than two years old who had a stem cell transplant for Wiskott-Aldrich syndrome, so the T cells may come from the graft donor.

The chain combines TRBV7-2 with TRBJ2-1, with a possible D match to TRBD2 (6 bases). The germline V and J ends were trimmed by 7 bases and 5 bases, with 12 bases remaining between them. CDR1 and CDR2 from the germline V gene are SGHTA and FQGNSA. The CDR3 is made up of 13 amino acids. Here the CDR3 DNA reads TGTGCCAGCACCCTGGGACTCCACAATGAGCAGTTCTTC. Its protein product is CASTLGLHNEQFF.

Concerning this clonotype itself: One end of the junction does not line up with germline, which may come from a read error. The chain is built from TRBV20-1 and TRBJ2-7; D is tentatively TRBD1 or TRBD2 (5 bases each). Looked up from germline, CDR1 is DFQATT and CDR2 is SNEGSKA (reference sequence). CDR3 size: 16 residues. CDR3 nucleotides: TGCTGTGCTAGAGGGCCCCCCCGGGGCGCCACCTACGAGCAGTACTTC. It translates to CCARGPPRGATYEQYF.

Concerning this clonotype: One junction end does not reproduce the germline sequence, and a read error may be involved. The V call is TRBV12-3 or TRBV12-4, the J call TRBJ2-2, with 16 bases lining up with TRBD2. The CDR3 loop spans 20 amino acids. CDR3 in amino acids: CASSRPGLAGGPVGTGELVF. The CDR3 nucleotides are TGTGCCAGCAGTCGCCCGGGACTAGCGGGGGGGCCGGTGGGCACCGGGGAGCTGGTTTTT.

V is TRBV5-5 and J is TRBJ2-5; TRBD2 agrees at 9 bases. This CDR3 region has 18 residues. Germline V gene data show CDR1 as SGHKS and CDR2 as YYEKEE (reference sequence). J was trimmed by 1 base and V by 1 base; bases with no gene match: 11. The CDR3 is CASSLPRGGRAIQETQYF. The DNA for the CDR3 is TGTGCCAGCAGCTTGCCTCGAGGCGGGAGGGCTATCCAAGAGACCCAGTACTTC.

This chain joins TRBV7-9 and TRBJ2-7; 9 positions agree with TRBD1. Germline V lookup: CDR1 SEHNR, CDR2 FQNEAQ (reference sequence). The length of the CDR3 is 11 residues. With V trimmed by 5 bases and J by 11 bases, 4 bases remained unmatched. CDR3 amino acids: CASSRGTGKYF. The CDR3 coding sequence is TGTGCCAGCAGCCGAGGGACAGGGAAGTACTTC.

V usage is TRBV24-1 and J usage is TRBJ2-7; possibly TRBD2 for D (6 bases). CDR3 size: 15 residues. CDR1 and CDR2 from the germline V gene are KGHDR and SFDVKD. V was pared by 7 bases and J by 0 bases, with 15 bases between. The chain's CDR3 is CATSTRDGSSYEQYF. The CDR3 DNA reads as TGTGCCACCAGCACTCGGGACGGGAGCTCCTACGAGCAGTACTTC.

The rearrangement joins TRBV7-2 to TRBJ2-7; 9 positions match TRBD1. Germline CDR1 SGHTA, CDR2 FQGNSA. V was pared by 5 bases and J by 0 bases, with 8 bases of the junction left unmatched. This CDR3 comprises 16 residues. The CDR3 DNA is TGTGCCAGCAGCATAACAGGGGGCTGGATCTCCTACGAGCAGTACTTC. It specifies CASSITGGWISYEQYF.

This clonotype showed up just a few times. The J gene is TRBJ1-5, the V gene TRBV28, with 10 positions matching TRBD1. After removal of 6 bases from V and 6 bases from J, the junction contained 8 bases not matched to a gene. This CDR3 has 15 residues. CDR1 MDHEN and CDR2 SYDVKM come from the germline V gene. CDR3 residues: CASSKDRGSTQPQHF. The CDR3 DNA reads TGTGCCAGCAGCAAGGACAGGGGGTCTACTCAGCCCCAGCATTTT. The full variable domain, completed using reference TRBV28 and TRBJ1-5, is DVKVTQSSRYLVKRTGEKVFLECVQDMDHENMFWYRQDPGLGLRLIYFSYDVKMKEKGDIPEGYSVSREKKERFSLILESASTNQTSMYLCASSKDRGSTQPQHFGDGTRLSIL.

In this sample, this clonotype turned up a few times. The rearrangement joins TRBV5-1 to TRBJ2-1, with D maybe TRBD2 (6 bases). The V end lost 2 bases, the J end lost 5 bases, and 14 bases lay between the germline ends. In germline, CDR1 is SGHRS, CDR2 YFSETQ. The CDR3 sequence is 15 residues long. CDR3 sequence: CASSFRPSAHNEQFF. Written as DNA, the CDR3 is TGCGCCAGCAGCTTTCGGCCTAGCGCTCACAATGAGCAGTTCTTC.

This chain uses TRBV7-6 with TRBJ2-3; D possibly corresponds to TRBD2 (5 bases). The length of the CDR3 is 15 residues. The germline CDR1 and CDR2 sequences are SGHVS and FNYEAQ. The V end lost 11 bases, the J end lost 1 base, and 19 bases lay between the germline ends. CDR3 nucleotide sequence: TGTGCCTCCTCGAGGTTTGGCGGGCGCACAGATACGCAGTATTTT. It translates to CASSRFGGRTDTQYF.

This rearrangement joins TRBV6-4 to TRBJ2-5; 10 bases fit TRBD2. The CDR3 is made up of 15 amino acids. Germline CDR1 is MRHNA and CDR2 is SNTAGT. The V segment lost 3 bases and the J segment 1 base; nucleotides outside the gene matches: 2. The CDR3 bases are TGTGCCAGCAGTGAGGCTAGCGGGGGCCAAGAGACCCAGTACTTC. Amino acids: CASSEASGGQETQYF.

The genes are TRBV6-1 and TRBJ2-7, with D perhaps TRBD1 (6 bases). Germline V gene sequence: CDR1 MNHNS, CDR2 SASEGT. The V end lost 5 bases, the J end lost 1 base, and 15 bases lay between the germline ends. The CDR3 contains 15 residues. The DNA for the CDR3 is TGTGCCAGCAGTAATACAGGGACCCGGTCCTACGAGCAGTACTTC. Amino acids: CASSNTGTRSYEQYF.

The chain has TRBV20-1 and TRBJ2-7; D remains ambiguous. The CDR3 is made up of 13 amino acids. Germline V gene sequence: CDR1 DFQATT, CDR2 SNEGSKA (reference sequence). V lost 3 bases and J 2 bases, leaving 11 bases between the germline ends. In nucleotides, the CDR3 is TGCAGTGCTAGTTACCTTAGTACCTACGAGCAGTACTTC. This gives the protein CSASYLSTYEQYF.

This clonotype was recorded many times. This chain connects TRBV28 to TRBJ2-1; 9 bases line up with TRBD2. CDR1 is MDHEN, CDR2 SYDVKM, per germline. With V trimmed by 5 bases and J by 2 bases, 4 bases remained unmatched. The CDR3 has 15 residues. The CDR3 sequence is CASSLSGGPYNEQFF. CDR3 bases: TGTGCCAGCAGTCTTAGCGGGGGACCCTACAATGAGCAGTTCTTC. Filled out from reference TRBV28 and TRBJ2-1, the complete variable domain reads DVKVTQSSRYLVKRTGEKVFLECVQDMDHENMFWYRQDPGLGLRLIYFSYDVKMKEKGDIPEGYSVSREKKERFSLILESASTNQTSMYLCASSLSGGPYNEQFFGPGTRLTVL.

This clonotype has only a few counts. The rearrangement joins TRBV7-2 to TRBJ2-3; the match to TRBD2 covers 9 bases. This CDR3 comprises 15 residues. With V trimmed by 10 bases and J by 8 bases, 16 bases remained unmatched. From germline, CDR1 is SGHTA and CDR2 FQGNSA. The CDR3 protein is CATRRDGLAISTQYF. The CDR3 nucleotides are TGTGCCACCCGGCGGGACGGACTAGCGATTAGTACGCAGTATTTT.

The chain employs TRBV18 and TRBJ1-1, with D hard to call. The ends were cut back, 4 bases at V and 5 bases at J, with 14 bases in the middle. CDR1 is KGHSH, CDR2 LQKENI, per germline. The CDR3 loop spans 14 amino acids. CDR3: CASSLESGKTEAFF. The CDR3 nucleotides are TGTGCCAGCTCACTCGAATCGGGTAAAACTGAAGCTTTCTTT.

This clonotype occurred a few times. V is TRBV28 and J is TRBJ2-1; D is unresolved. CDR1 is MDHEN and CDR2 is SYDVKM in the germline V gene. The V end lost 6 bases, the J end lost 5 bases, and 11 bases lay between the germline ends. CDR3 length: 13 amino acids. This CDR3 is CASSPRAHNEQFF. The CDR3 DNA reads TGTGCCAGCAGCCCACGAGCCCACAATGAGCAGTTCTTC.

The chain recombines TRBV10-1 with TRBJ2-7, with TRBD1 matching 7 bases. The CDR3 runs to 15 residues. V lost 0 bases and J lost 5; bases outside the gene matches: 7. Germline loops: CDR1 WNHNN, CDR2 SYGVQD (reference sequence). The CDR3 is CASSESWQGDDEQYF. Here the CDR3 DNA reads TGCGCCAGCAGTGAGTCGTGGCAGGGGGACGACGAGCAGTACTTC.

The chain links TRBV18 to TRBJ1-4; 9 nucleotides agree with TRBD1. This CDR3 region has 14 residues. From germline, CDR1 is KGHSH and CDR2 LQKENI. The V and J ends lost 3 bases and 8 bases, in that order; junction bases with no gene match: 4. DNA for the CDR3: TGTGCCAGCTCACCGAGGGACAGGGACGAAAAACTGTTTTTT. This encodes CASSPRDRDEKLFF.